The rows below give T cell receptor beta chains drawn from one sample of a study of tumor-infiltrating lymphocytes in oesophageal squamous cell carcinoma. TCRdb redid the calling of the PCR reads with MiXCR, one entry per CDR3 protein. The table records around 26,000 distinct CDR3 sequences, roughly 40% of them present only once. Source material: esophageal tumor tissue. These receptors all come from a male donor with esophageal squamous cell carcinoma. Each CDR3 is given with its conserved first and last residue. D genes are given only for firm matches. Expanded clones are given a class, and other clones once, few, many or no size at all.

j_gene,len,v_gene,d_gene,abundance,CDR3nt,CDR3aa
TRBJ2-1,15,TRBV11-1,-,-,TGTGCCAGCAGCTTCGGATTCGGGGACACAGATACGCAGTTCTTC,CASSFGFGDTDTQFF
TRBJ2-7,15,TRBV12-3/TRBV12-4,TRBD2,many,TGTGCCAGCAGTTTAGCTAGCGGGAGAAGCAACGAGCAGTACTTC,CASSLASGRSNEQYF
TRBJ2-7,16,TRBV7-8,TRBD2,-,TGTGCCAGCAGCTCACAGAGCGGGATGTACTCCTACGAGCAGTACTTC,CASSSQSGMYSYEQYF
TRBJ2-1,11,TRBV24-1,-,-,TGTGCCACCACCTTGGGCAATGAGCAGTTCTTC,CATTLGNEQFF
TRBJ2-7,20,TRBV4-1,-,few,TGCGCCAGCAGCCAAGGGGCGCCATTAACCAGGGGCAGGATGGTTTACGAGCAGTACTTC,CASSQGAPLTRGRMVYEQYF
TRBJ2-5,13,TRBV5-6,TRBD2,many,TGTGCCAGCAGCCGCGGGGGGGTAGAGACCCAGTACTTC,CASSRGGVETQYF
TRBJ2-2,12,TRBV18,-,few,TGTGCCAGCTCACCATACACCGGGGAGCTGTATTTT,CASSPYTGELYF
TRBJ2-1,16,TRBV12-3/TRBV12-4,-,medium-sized,TGTGCCAGCAGTTTGACCCAGGGGGGGGCCTTTCATGAGCAGTTCTTC,CASSLTQGGAFHEQFF
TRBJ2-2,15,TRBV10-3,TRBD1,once,TGTGCCATCAGTGAGCCAGGGGGCATAACCGGGGAGCTGTTTTTT,CAISEPGGITGELFF
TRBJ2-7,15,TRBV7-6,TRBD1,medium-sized,TGTGCCAGCAGCTTAGCGCCAGGGGGTATCTACGAGCAGTACTTC,CASSLAPGGIYEQYF
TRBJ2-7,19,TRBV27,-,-,TGTGCCAGCAGTTTATCAAAACCCCAACAGGGACTGAGAGGCTACGAGCAGTACTTC,CASSLSKPQQGLRGYEQYF
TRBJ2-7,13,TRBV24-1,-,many,TGTGCCACCAGTGGACCAGGGGCCTACGAGCAGTACTTC,CATSGPGAYEQYF
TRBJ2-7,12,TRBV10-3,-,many,TGTGCCATCAGTGAGGTAGATTACGAGCAGTACTTC,CAISEVDYEQYF
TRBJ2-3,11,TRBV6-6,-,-,TGTGCCAGCAGTGTGCGAGATACGCAGTATTTT,CASSVRDTQYF
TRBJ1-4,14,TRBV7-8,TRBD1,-,TGTGCCAGCAGCTGGGGACAGGGGCACGAAAAACTGTTTTTT,CASSWGQGHEKLFF
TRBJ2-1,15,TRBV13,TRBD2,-,TGTGCCAGCAGCCGACGGGAGGGCCCCTACAATGAGCAGTTCTTC,CASSRREGPYNEQFF
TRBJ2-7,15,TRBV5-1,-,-,TGCGCCAGCAGCTTGATCGGGCAGACGAATTCACCCCTCCACTTC,CASSLIGQTNSPLHF
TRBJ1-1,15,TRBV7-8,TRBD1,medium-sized,TGTGCCAGCAGCTTCACGACAGGGGGGGTGACTGAAGCTTTCTTT,CASSFTTGGVTEAFF
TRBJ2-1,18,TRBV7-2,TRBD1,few,TGTGCCAGCAGCCCCGTCCCGGGACAGGGTTGGGCATACAATGAGCAGTTCTTC,CASSPVPGQGWAYNEQFF
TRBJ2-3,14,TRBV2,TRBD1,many,TGTGCCAGCAGATCAGGGGGCAGCACAGATACGCAGTATTTT,CASRSGGSTDTQYF
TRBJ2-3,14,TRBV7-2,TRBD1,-,TGTGCCAGCAGCTTGGACAGGGTTGCAGATACGCAGTATTTT,CASSLDRVADTQYF
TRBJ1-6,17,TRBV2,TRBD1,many,TGTGCCAGCAGTGAAACGCCTGGGGACAGGGCCGGCTCACCCCTCCACTTT,CASSETPGDRAGSPLHF
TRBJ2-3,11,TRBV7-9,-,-,TGTGCCACCACGAGTACAGATACGCAGTATTTT,CATTSTDTQYF
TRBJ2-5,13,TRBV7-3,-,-,TGTGCCAGCAGCCGAGTGGTGTCGGAGACCCAGTACTTC,CASSRVVSETQYF
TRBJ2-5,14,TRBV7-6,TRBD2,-,TGTGCCAGCAGCCCTCATAGCGGGGTGGAGACCCAGTACTTC,CASSPHSGVETQYF
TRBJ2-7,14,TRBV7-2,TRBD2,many,TGTGCCAGCACCTTAGCGGCGGGAGCGAACGAGCAGTACTTC,CASTLAAGANEQYF
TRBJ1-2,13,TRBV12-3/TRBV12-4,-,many,TGTGCCAGCAGTTTCGCAGGGGAACTAAGCTACACCTTC,CASSFAGELSYTF
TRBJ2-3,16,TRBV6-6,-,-,TGTGCCAGCAGTTACGATGTAACGGCTAGCACAGATACGCAGTATTTT,CASSYDVTASTDTQYF
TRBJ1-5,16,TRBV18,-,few,TGTGCCAGCTCCACCAGCGGGGGGAAAAGCAATCAGCCCCAGCATTTT,CASSTSGGKSNQPQHF
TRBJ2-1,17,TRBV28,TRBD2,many,TGTGCCAGCAGTCCCATCCGCGACCCCAGCGGGAGCAATGAGCAGTTCTTC,CASSPIRDPSGSNEQFF
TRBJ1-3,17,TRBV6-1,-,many,TGTGCCAGCAGTACCCGTCCCCCCCCCTACTCTGGAAACACCATATATTTT,CASSTRPPPYSGNTIYF
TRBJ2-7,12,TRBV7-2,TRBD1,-,TGTGCCAGCAGCTTCGGGACAGCCGAGCAGTACTTC,CASSFGTAEQYF
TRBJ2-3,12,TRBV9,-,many,TGTGCCAGCAGCGTAGCCACAGATACGCAGTATTTT,CASSVATDTQYF
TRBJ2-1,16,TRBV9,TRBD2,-,TGTGCCAGCAGGCTTCCGGGACTAGGAAAGGTAAATGAGCAGTTCTTC,CASRLPGLGKVNEQFF
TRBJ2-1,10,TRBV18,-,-,TGTGCCAGTTCAGGGGATGAGCAGTTCTTC,CASSGDEQFF
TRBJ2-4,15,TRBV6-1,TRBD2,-,TGTGCCAGCAGTGGCTTAGCGGGCTCCTACAATGAGCAGTACTTC,CASSGLAGSYNEQYF
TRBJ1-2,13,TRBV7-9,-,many,TGTGCCAGCAGCTTAGCGGGGGGCGGTGACTACACCTTC,CASSLAGGGDYTF
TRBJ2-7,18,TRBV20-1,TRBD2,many,TGCAGTGCTAGAGATTGGGAGATGACTAGCGGGAGTGTCTACGAGCAGTACTTC,CSARDWEMTSGSVYEQYF
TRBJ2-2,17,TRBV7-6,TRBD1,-,TGTGCCAGCAGCCCGGGGACCGGGACAGGGAACACCGGGGAGCTGTTTTTT,CASSPGTGTGNTGELFF
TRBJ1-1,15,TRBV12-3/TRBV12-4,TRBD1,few,TGTGCCAGCAGTTTTGGGACAGAACGAGGCACTGAAGCTTTCTTT,CASSFGTERGTEAFF
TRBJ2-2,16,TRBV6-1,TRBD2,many,TGTGCCAGCAGTGAAAGGGCGGGGGGCAACACCGGGGAGCTGTTTTTT,CASSERAGGNTGELFF
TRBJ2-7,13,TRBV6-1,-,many,TGTGCCAGCGGGTGGCTATCAGACTACGAGCAGTACTTC,CASGWLSDYEQYF
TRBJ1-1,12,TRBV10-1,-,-,TGCGCCAGCAGTCGGGAAAACACTGAAGCTTTCTTT,CASSRENTEAFF
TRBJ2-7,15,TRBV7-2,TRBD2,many,TGTGCCAGCAGCCTTGGGGTAGCGGGGGGTTACGAGCAGTACTTC,CASSLGVAGGYEQYF
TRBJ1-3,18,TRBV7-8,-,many,TGTGCCAGCAGCTTAATGGGACGCAGAATCCTCTCTGGAAACACCATATATTTT,CASSLMGRRILSGNTIYF
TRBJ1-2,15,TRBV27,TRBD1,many,TGTGCCAGCAGTCTTACAGGGGATACCTTTCGTGGCTACACCTTC,CASSLTGDTFRGYTF
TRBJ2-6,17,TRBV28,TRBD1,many,TGTGCCAGCAGTAGGGACAGGGGTCTCTCTGGGGCCAACGTCCTGACTTTC,CASSRDRGLSGANVLTF
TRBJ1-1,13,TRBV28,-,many,TGTGCCAGTGGGCCGCTGAGGAACACTGAAGCTTTCTTT,CASGPLRNTEAFF